The present entry profiles one T cell receptor (beta chain) with its context. Looked up from germline, CDR1 is PRHDT and CDR2 is FYEKMQ (reference sequence). There are 15 residues in the CDR3. V was trimmed by 1 base and J by 4 bases, leaving 8 bases between them. This entry is derived from a study of T cell changes during pregnancy in multiple sclerosis. Sequencing used immunoSEQ multiplex PCR; TCRdb keeps in-frame clones, though not all of them. The profile shows about 130,000 clones, approximately 96% of them singletons. The source is a female donor with multiple sclerosis, enrolled in a pregnancy study. This material consisted of peripheral blood, taken after pregnancy. The chain uses TRBV13 and TRBJ2-6; D remains unclear. This CDR3 reads CASSLAPGGANVLTF. The CDR3 region has the DNA TGTGCCAGCAGCTTAGCACCAGGAGGGGCCAACGTCCTGACTTTC.